This T cell receptor (beta chain) was observed in a study of neoadjuvant nivolumab and ipilimumab in lung cancer. Overall study results and limits: From pretherapy to surgery, tumor richness and clonality rose with dual therapy. Resected-tumor TCR richness correlated positively with pretherapy blood richness. Resected tumors had greater TCR richness and clonality than uninvolved lung.

Measured with immunoSEQ multiplex PCR; TCRdb has only the in-frame clones, and not every one. The sample consists of 30,000 to 35,000 clones, 92% of them appearing once. To note about this clone: What it binds is not known.

The V and J ends lost 3 bases and 4 bases respectively, with 8 bases between them. CDR3 length: 13 amino acids. Germline CDR1 is SGHVS and CDR2 is FQNEAQ. This receptor was identified in an adult with non-small cell lung cancer. This chain links TRBV7-8 with TRBJ2-3; D is possibly TRBD2 (6 bases). Sequences were derived from peripheral blood, sampled after neoadjuvant nivolumab, alone or with ipilimumab, at or shortly before surgery. In DNA form, the CDR3 reads TGTGCCAGCAGCTTTGGAGGGGCAGATACGCAGTATTTT. Amino acids: CASSFGGADTQYF.